The sequence of this TCR delta chain was determined in a study of gamma-delta T cells after stem cell transplantation. CDR1 is TSWWSYY and CDR2 is QGS in the germline V gene. There are 22 residues in the CDR3. TCRdb fed the RT-PCR reads to CATT. The data contain roughly 2,800 delta-chain clones, 3.1% of them singletons. As regards this clone: It differs at one base from a far larger clone, so likely a read error. Other DNA sequences in this sample translate to the same CDR3.

Sample: gamma-delta T cells. The V and J genes are TRDV1 and TRDJ1; the match to TRDD3 covers 12 bases. The receptor comes from a human donor. It is not recorded whose cells these are; they may come from a transplant donor. The CDR3 region is CALGEFPSVRTGGYSYTDKLIF. The CDR3 coding sequence is TGTGCTCTTGGGGAATTCCCCAGCGTCCGTACTGGGGGATACTCATACACCGATAAGCTCATCTTT.